Following are 29 T cell receptor beta chains from one sample sequenced in a study of blood T cell repertoires in COVID-19. The method was immunoSEQ multiplex PCR; TCRdb's version includes in-frame clones alone and lacks a portion of them. The sample has 120,000 to 150,000 clones; roughly 80% are singletons. The sample taken for sequencing was PBMCs or T cells enriched from blood (not recorded which). The receptors originated from a woman between 18 and 29 years old who had been exposed to COVID-19.

CDR3 amino acids: CAYSAGGAGELFF. CDR3 nucleotide sequence: TGTGCCTACTCGGCAGGGGGTGCCGGGGAGCTGTTTTTT. This sequence joins TRBV30 and TRBJ2-2; the match to TRBD1 covers 7 bases. The CDR3 loop spans 13 amino acids. V dropped 7 bases and J dropped 6; count of bases not matched to a gene: 8. Germline V gene lookup returns CDR1 GTSNPN and CDR2 SVGIG (reference sequence).

The genes are TRBV3-1 (or the pseudogene TRBV3-2) and TRBJ2-3, with D uncertain. This CDR3 contains 12 residues. Between the trimmed V and J ends, which lost 0 bases and 5 bases, there was a span of 3 bases. From germline, CDR1 is LGHDT and CDR2 YNNKEL (reference sequence). The CDR3 is CASSQDGDTQYF. The CDR3 DNA reads TGTGCCAGCAGCCAAGACGGAGATACGCAGTATTTT.

This clone was observed a few times. This chain connects TRBV28 to TRBJ1-1; TRBD1 is a possible D gene (6 bases). CDR3 length equals 16 residues. Germline V CDR1 and CDR2: MDHEN, SYDVKM. Trimming shortened V by 5 bases and J by 1 base, and 17 bases separated the two germline ends. The chain's CDR3 is CASSPRVGGRNTEAFF. The CDR3 region has the DNA TGTGCCAGCAGTCCCCGTGTCGGGGGGCGGAACACTGAAGCTTTCTTT. Looking up the rest from reference TRBV28 and TRBJ1-1 gives the full variable domain: DVKVTQSSRYLVKRTGEKVFLECVQDMDHENMFWYRQDPGLGLRLIYFSYDVKMKEKGDIPEGYSVSREKKERFSLILESASTNQTSMYLCASSPRVGGRNTEAFFGQGTRLTVV.

The rearrangement links TRBV7-2 to TRBJ2-5; 8 bases agree with TRBD2. Germline CDR1 is SGHTA and CDR2 is FQGNSA. The trim removed 4 bases at V and 0 bases at J, leaving 7 bases unmatched. The CDR3 contains 16 residues. CDR3 in amino acids: CASSSTLAEYQETQYF. The CDR3 nucleotides read TGTGCCAGCAGCTCCACACTAGCGGAATACCAAGAGACCCAGTACTTC.

The V call is TRBV13, the J call TRBJ1-1; D is undetermined. Trimming left V 6 bases short and J 0 bases short, with 5 bases between. The CDR3 is made up of 12 amino acids. CDR1 and CDR2 (germline): PRHDT, FYEKMQ (reference sequence). The CDR3 loop is CASRNMNTEAFF. The CDR3, as DNA: TGTGCCAGCAGAAATATGAACACTGAAGCTTTCTTT.

The gene calls are TRBV24-1 and TRBJ2-5, with TRBD1 matching 9 bases. Germline CDR1 reads KGHDR; CDR2 reads SFDVKD. After removal of 4 bases from V and 5 bases from J, the junction contained 10 bases not matched to a gene. The CDR3 totals 16 residues. CDR3 nucleotides: TGTGCCACCAGTGAAGTACAGGGGGCTGGTAGGGAGACCCAGTACTTC. As protein: CATSEVQGAGRETQYF.

This clone was seen many times. The chain combines TRBV7-6 with TRBJ2-2; D remains unclear. Germline-derived CDR1 and CDR2 are SGHVS and FNYEAQ. V lost 1 base and J 5 bases, leaving 11 bases between the germline ends. This CDR3 is built from 15 residues. CDR3 loop: CASSLDVLLTGELFF. The CDR3, as DNA: TGTGCCAGCAGCTTAGACGTACTCTTAACCGGGGAGCTGTTTTTT.

This clone has only a few counts. This rearrangement joins TRBV18 to TRBJ2-2, with TRBD2 as a possible D gene (6 bases). Germline V CDR1 and CDR2: KGHSH, LQKENI. This CDR3 has 16 residues. V was clipped by 3 bases and J by 3 bases, with 14 bases between them. CDR3: CASSPVGSGDTGELFF. The CDR3 nucleotides are TGTGCCAGCTCACCGGTAGGTAGCGGAGACACCGGGGAGCTGTTTTTT.

V and J are TRBV7-2 and TRBJ2-3, with D hard to call. Trimming cost V 0 bases and J 3 bases, with 10 bases left between them. Germline CDR1 reads SGHTA; CDR2 reads FQGNSA. This CDR3 is built from 15 residues. The CDR3 region is CASSLAVQVTDTQYF. The CDR3 region has the DNA TGTGCCAGCAGCTTAGCTGTCCAGGTTACAGATACGCAGTATTTT.

V and J are TRBV13 and TRBJ2-1, with D perhaps matching TRBD2 (6 bases). There are 12 residues in the CDR3. V dropped 0 bases and J dropped 9 bases, with 6 bases sitting between them. Germline V CDR1 and CDR2: PRHDT, FYEKMQ (reference sequence). In nucleotides, the CDR3 is TGTGCCAGCAGCTTAGGGGGAGGTGAGCAGTTCTTC. Amino acids: CASSLGGGEQFF.

The rearrangement joins TRBV27 to TRBJ2-4; no clear D. CDR3 length equals 12 residues. CDR1 is MNHEY and CDR2 is SMNVEV in the germline V gene (reference sequence). V lost 8 bases and J lost 3, with 8 bases in between. The CDR3: CASGPHKNIQYF. DNA of the CDR3: TGTGCCAGCGGGCCCCACAAAAACATTCAGTACTTC.

J is TRBJ1-4 and V is TRBV7-8; 7 nucleotides align to TRBD1. V trimming: 1 base; J trimming: 0 bases; junction bases outside the gene matches: 17. The CDR3 runs 21 residues. Germline V gene sequence: CDR1 SGHVS, CDR2 FQNEAQ. The DNA of the CDR3 is TGTGCCAGCAGCTTAGGGCAGACTATGGGACAGAGAGATGCAACTAATGAAAAACTGTTTTTT. It encodes CASSLGQTMGQRDATNEKLFF.

Only one count was recorded for this clone. The V call is TRBV19, the J call TRBJ2-6, with TRBD2 identical over 7 bases. Looked up from germline, CDR1 is LNHDA and CDR2 is SQIVND (reference sequence). After removal of 4 bases from V and 0 bases from J, the junction contained 9 bases not matched to a gene. The CDR3 is 18 amino acids. CDR3 protein: CASSKGIAGLSGANVLTF. In DNA form, the CDR3 reads TGTGCCAGTAGTAAGGGAATAGCGGGCCTCTCTGGGGCCAACGTCCTGACTTTC.

This chain connects TRBV6-5 to TRBJ1-2; 7 bases match TRBD1. This CDR3 spans 14 amino acids. Germline V gives CDR1 MNHEY, CDR2 SVGAGI. Trimming took 4 bases from V and 5 from J; bases not matched to a gene: 7. The chain's CDR3 is CASSSRQGLYGYTF. CDR3 DNA sequence: TGTGCCAGCAGTTCCCGACAGGGACTGTATGGCTACACCTTC.

There are a few counts of this clone. The chain combines TRBV14 with TRBJ2-3; 12 nucleotides match TRBD2. With 2 bases clipped from V and 1 base from J, the junction kept 10 bases outside the gene matches. Germline V gene lookup returns CDR1 SGHDN and CDR2 FVKESK. CDR3 length equals 19 residues. The CDR3 nucleotides are TGTGCCAGCAGCCAATGGTTTTTGGCTAGCGGGAGGGGCACAGATACGCAGTATTTT. Its translation is CASSQWFLASGRGTDTQYF. The entire variable domain, with the rest obtained from reference TRBV14 and TRBJ2-3, is as follows: EAGVTQFPSHSVIEKGQTVTLRCDPISGHDNLYWYRRVMGKEIKFLLHFVKESKQDESGMPNNRFLAERTGGTYSTLKVQPAELEDSGVYFCASSQWFLASGRGTDTQYFGPGTRLTVL.

This clone appeared a single time. This chain links TRBV4-2 with TRBJ2-6; maybe TRBD1 (5 bases). The CDR3 is 17 amino acids. CDR1 LGHNA and CDR2 YNFKEQ come from the germline V gene. V was shortened by 1 base and J by 2 bases, with 12 bases between the two germline ends. The CDR3 nucleotides read TGTGCCAGCAGCCAAGTATGGGGCACGGCTGGGGCCAACGTCCTGACTTTC. Amino acid sequence: CASSQVWGTAGANVLTF.

V gene TRBV3-1 (or the pseudogene TRBV3-2) combines with J gene TRBJ2-7, with 7 nucleotides matching TRBD1. Germline loops: CDR1 LGHDT, CDR2 YNNKEL (reference sequence). V gave up 6 bases and J gave up 5 bases; unmatched junction bases: 4. The CDR3 is made up of 12 amino acids. CDR3 in amino acids: CASSRDRNEQYF. In nucleotides, the CDR3 is TGTGCCAGCAGTCGGGACAGAAACGAGCAGTACTTC.

This sequence joins TRBV11-3 and TRBJ2-1; 7 positions match TRBD2. The CDR3 runs 15 residues. J lost 4 bases, V lost 0 bases, and 3 bases had no gene match. Germline CDR1 SGHNT, CDR2 YENEEA. CDR3 bases: TGTGCCAGCAGCTTAGAGCCTAGCGGATACAATGAGCAGTTCTTC. It specifies CASSLEPSGYNEQFF.

This clone was counted a few times. The chain has TRBV29-1 and TRBJ1-1; D not resolved. Trimming left V 2 bases short and J 1 base short, with 8 bases between. The CDR3 length is 13 residues. Germline loops: CDR1 SQVTM, CDR2 ANQGSEA. CDR3 nucleotide sequence: TGCAGCGTTGAATGGCAGGAGAACACTGAAGCTTTCTTT. Translating it yields CSVEWQENTEAFF.

The V gene is TRBV28, the J gene TRBJ1-5; D remains ambiguous. Trimming cost V 2 bases and J 5 bases, with 13 bases left between them. The CDR3 is 15 residues long. Germline loops: CDR1 MDHEN, CDR2 SYDVKM. CDR3 loop: CASSLGPRRDQPQHF. As DNA, the CDR3 is TGTGCCAGCAGTTTAGGGCCCAGGCGGGATCAGCCCCAGCATTTT.

This clone was observed a single time. V usage is TRBV7-2 and J usage is TRBJ2-7, with 8 bases identical to TRBD2. The V and J ends lost 1 base and 7 bases, in that order; junction bases with no gene match: 3. CDR1 is SGHTA, CDR2 FQGNSA, per germline. CDR3 size: 13 residues. The CDR3 region has the DNA TGTGCCAGCAGCTTAGTAACTAGCGGTGAGCAGTACTTC. This translates into CASSLVTSGEQYF.

The chain recombines TRBV5-4 with TRBJ2-7; D ambiguous. Germline CDR1 SGHNT, CDR2 YYREEE (reference sequence). The CDR3 is 14 residues long. V was trimmed by 0 bases and J by 0 bases, leaving 7 bases between them. The CDR3 loop is CASSLDSSSYEQYF. The CDR3 coding sequence is TGTGCCAGCAGCTTGGACAGCTCCTCCTACGAGCAGTACTTC. Full variable domain (remainder filled in from reference TRBV5-4 and TRBJ2-7): ETGVTQSPTHLIKTRGQQVTLRCSSQSGHNTVSWYQQALGQGPQFIFQYYREEENGRGNFPPRFSGLQFPNYSSELNVNALELDDSALYLCASSLDSSSYEQYFGPGTRLTVT.

This clone was observed a handful of times. The chain links TRBV6-4 to TRBJ2-1; 8 positions agree with TRBD2. Unmatched junction bases numbered 5, after V lost 0 bases and J lost 4 bases. The germline V gene encodes CDR1 MRHNA and CDR2 SNTAGT. The CDR3 spans 16 residues. The CDR3 bases are TGTGCCAGCAGTGACTCAAGCGGGAGACCTTACAATGAGCAGTTCTTC. Protein sequence: CASSDSSGRPYNEQFF.

CDR3 sequence reads: CASSLYQETQYF. CDR3 DNA sequence: TGTGCCAGCAGCCTATACCAAGAGACCCAGTACTTC. The chain has TRBV3-1 (or the pseudogene TRBV3-2) and TRBJ2-5; D not certain. In germline, CDR1 is LGHDT, CDR2 YNNKEL (reference sequence). Trimming shortened V by 4 bases and J by 0 bases, and 3 bases separated the two germline ends. The CDR3 consists of 12 residues.

The chain carries TRBV15 and TRBJ2-5; tentative D call: TRBD2 (5 bases). CDR1 and CDR2 from the germline V gene are LNHNV and YYDKDF (reference sequence). The CDR3 has 12 amino acids. Deletions cut 8 bases from V and 3 bases from J, with 10 bases between. CDR3 sequence: CATRSGKETQYF. DNA of the CDR3: TGTGCCACCCGGTCGGGGAAAGAGACCCAGTACTTC.

J is TRBJ2-5 and V is TRBV6-2 or TRBV6-3, with 7 bases lining up with TRBD1. Germline CDR1 reads MNHEY; CDR2 reads SVGEGT. V dropped 5 bases and J dropped 7; count of bases not matched to a gene: 13. This CDR3 spans 15 amino acids. CDR3 sequence reads: CASSPRQGRSVTQYF. The CDR3 DNA is TGTGCCAGCAGTCCAAGACAGGGTCGATCGGTGACCCAGTACTTC.

The chain couples TRBV24-1 to TRBJ2-5, with TRBD1 matching over 7 bases. The germline gives CDR1 KGHDR, CDR2 SFDVKD. V was pared by 6 bases and J by 0 bases, with 18 bases of the junction left unmatched. The CDR3 length is 19 residues. The DNA of the CDR3 is TGTGCCACCAGTAGCCGAAAGGCAGGGGGTGGGTTCCACCAAGAGACCCAGTACTTC. As protein: CATSSRKAGGGFHQETQYF.

This clone has a handful of counts. The chain combines TRBV6-5 with TRBJ1-6, with D tentatively TRBD1 (5 bases). The V and J ends lost 6 bases and 7 bases respectively, with 13 bases between them. Per germline, CDR1 MNHEY and CDR2 SVGAGI. This CDR3 comprises 14 residues. The CDR3 DNA follows: TGTGCCAGCAGGAACGCGGGGGGAAATTCACCCCTCCACTTT. The encoded protein is CASRNAGGNSPLHF.

This clone was detected a few times. V is TRBV7-9 and J is TRBJ1-1; 11 nucleotides match TRBD1. The ends lost 0 bases at V and 12 bases at J; junction bases unmatched: 6. Germline loops: CDR1 SEHNR, CDR2 FQNEAQ (reference sequence). The CDR3 is made up of 14 amino acids. The CDR3 reads CASSLAGQGVITFF. The CDR3 DNA is TGTGCCAGCAGCTTAGCGGGACAGGGGGTCATCACTTTCTTT.